The 17 T cell receptor beta chains below all came from one sample that was sequenced in a study of cytomegalovirus exposure and HLA in healthy donors. Primers: 60 Vbeta forward and 13 Jbeta reverse. Data came from immunoSEQ multiplex PCR; TCRdb stores just in-frame clones and leaves some out. The sample carries a few hundred thousand clones, 80% to 90% recorded once. The sample taken for sequencing was PBMCs. These TCRs come from a man under 40 in good health and CMV-seronegative.

This chain connects TRBV6-4 to TRBJ2-7, with 9 bases fitting TRBD2. Trimming cost V 8 bases and J 2 bases; bases outside gene matches: 1. This CDR3 is 12 amino acids long. Per the germline V gene, CDR1 is MRHNA and CDR2 is SNTAGT. The CDR3 DNA reads TGTGCCAGCCAGCGGGGGGCCTACGAGCAGTACTTC. Translation gives CASQRGAYEQYF.

The rearrangement uses TRBV6-5 and TRBJ2-2, with 7 bases matching TRBD1. V shed 5 bases and J 0 bases; nucleotides not matched to a gene: 3. This CDR3 spans 15 amino acids. CDR1 and CDR2 from the germline V gene are MNHEY and SVGAGI. As DNA, the CDR3 is TGTGCCAGCAGTGGGGACAGATCGAACACCGGGGAGCTGTTTTTT. It encodes CASSGDRSNTGELFF.

This clone has just one count. The V call is TRBV7-8, the J call TRBJ1-6, with a possible D match to TRBD1 (5 bases). Trimming took off 5 bases at V and 13 bases at J, with 15 bases between the two ends. This CDR3 region has 13 residues. Germline CDR1 reads SGHVS; CDR2 reads FQNEAQ. The DNA of the CDR3 is TGTGCCAGCAGCCCCTCGACAGTTGGGCCCCTCCACTTT. It translates to CASSPSTVGPLHF. The full variable domain, its missing parts supplied by reference TRBV7-8 and TRBJ1-6, is GAGVSQSPRYKVAKRGQDVALRCDPISGHVSLFWYQQALGQGPEFLTYFQNEAQLDKSGLPSDRFFAERPEGSVSTLKIQRTQQEDSAVYLCASSPSTVGPLHFGNGTRLTVT.

For the CDR3, the DNA is TGTGCCAGCAGTTACTCGATAGTCGGAGGCCGGCAGGGCTACACCTTC. Its protein is CASSYSIVGGRQGYTF. The chain combines TRBV6-5 with TRBJ1-2; D gene unclear. This CDR3 region has 16 residues. Germline V CDR1 and CDR2: MNHEY, SVGAGI. Between the trimmed V and J ends, which lost 0 bases and 8 bases, there was a span of 19 bases.

This clone has only one observation. The gene calls are TRBV28 and TRBJ1-1; D uncertain. Germline CDR1 reads MDHEN; CDR2 reads SYDVKM. V was trimmed by 9 bases and J by 1 base, leaving 6 bases between them. This CDR3 comprises 11 residues. The CDR3 sequence: CARAPNTEAFF. The CDR3 nucleotides are TGTGCCAGAGCCCCGAACACTGAAGCTTTCTTT.

The rearrangement uses TRBV2 and TRBJ1-2, with 8 bases lining up with TRBD1. The trim removed 7 bases at V and 5 bases at J, leaving 15 bases unmatched. CDR1 is SNHLY, CDR2 FYNNEI, per germline. The CDR3 has 16 residues. CDR3 coding DNA: TGTGCCAGCACCCTCCCCCGGACAGGGCGGAGTTATGGCTACACCTTC. It is translated as CASTLPRTGRSYGYTF. Full variable domain (missing parts from reference TRBV2 and TRBJ1-2): EPEVTQTPSHQVTQMGQEVILRCVPISNHLYFYWYRQILGQKVEFLVSFYNNEISEKSEIFDDQFSVERPDGSNFTLKIRSTKLEDSAMYFCASTLPRTGRSYGYTFGSGTRLTVV.

The rearrangement links TRBV19 to TRBJ1-5, with D possibly TRBD1 on 6 matching bases. Trimming stripped 3 bases from V and 15 bases from J, with 24 bases between. Germline V CDR1 and CDR2: LNHDA, SQIVND (reference sequence). The CDR3 runs to 15 residues. Here the CDR3 DNA reads TGTGCCAGTAGTATGGGAACGGCGGGGGCCAAGGCACCGCATTTT. As protein: CASSMGTAGAKAPHF.

V is TRBV7-2 and J is TRBJ2-7, with a possible D match to TRBD1 (5 bases). The CDR3 is made up of 14 amino acids. In germline, CDR1 is SGHTA, CDR2 FQGNSA. Trimming shortened V by 8 bases and J by 2 bases, and 16 bases separated the two germline ends. CDR3 coding DNA: TGTGCCAGCCAGCCAGGCAGGGTCCCCTACGAGCAGTACTTC. This encodes CASQPGRVPYEQYF. Based on the CDR3 plus reference TRBV7-2 and TRBJ2-7, the full variable domain is GAGVSQSPSNKVTEKGKDVELRCDPISGHTALYWYRQSLGQGLEFLIYFQGNSAPDKSGLPSDRFSAERTGGSVSTLTIQRTQQEDSAVYLCASQPGRVPYEQYFGPGTRLTVT.

This clone was counted between two and nine times. J is TRBJ1-1 and V is TRBV13; D is perhaps TRBD1 (5 bases). The germline gives CDR1 PRHDT, CDR2 FYEKMQ (reference sequence). V dropped 5 bases and J dropped 10 bases, with 14 bases sitting between them. The CDR3 loop spans 12 amino acids. CDR3 DNA: TGTGCCAGCAGCCCCCCGCTGGGGCTAGCTTTCTTT. Amino acids: CASSPPLGLAFF.

About this clone: One end of the junction does not line up with germline, which may come from a read error. The chain links TRBV7-9 to TRBJ1-2; 7 bases agree with TRBD1. The CDR3 is 13 residues long. Germline V gives CDR1 SEHNR, CDR2 FQNEAQ (reference sequence). CDR3 DNA sequence: TGTGCCAGCACCTTACAGGGGCTCGCTGGCTACACCTTC. It yields the protein CASTLQGLAGYTF.

The chain links TRBV28 to TRBJ2-5; possibly TRBD1 for D (5 bases). Germline V gives CDR1 MDHEN, CDR2 SYDVKM. Trimming took 6 bases from V and 2 from J, leaving 16 bases between them. This CDR3 is built from 15 residues. CDR3 coding DNA: TGTGCCAGCAGCATAAGACAGAAACGGCAAGAGACCCAGTACTTC. It specifies CASSIRQKRQETQYF.

This chain connects TRBV28 to TRBJ2-7; TRBD2 matches 8 bases. The CDR3 covers 15 residues. V gave up 6 bases and J gave up 2 bases; unmatched junction bases: 9. The germline V gene has CDR1 MDHEN and CDR2 SYDVKM. Here the CDR3 DNA reads TGTGCCAGCAGCCTTCTCCGGCGGGGGGCCTACGAGCAGTACTTC. Encoded protein: CASSLLRRGAYEQYF. Full variable domain (remainder filled in from reference TRBV28 and TRBJ2-7): DVKVTQSSRYLVKRTGEKVFLECVQDMDHENMFWYRQDPGLGLRLIYFSYDVKMKEKGDIPEGYSVSREKKERFSLILESASTNQTSMYLCASSLLRRGAYEQYFGPGTRLTVT.

V is TRBV19 and J is TRBJ2-5, with 12 bases identical to TRBD2. This CDR3 contains 15 residues. The V and J ends lost 4 bases and 4 bases, in that order; junction bases with no gene match: 4. Germline lookup yields CDR1 LNHDA and CDR2 SQIVND (reference sequence). The CDR3 sequence is CASSSLAGGAETQYF. CDR3 DNA sequence: TGTGCCAGTAGTAGTCTAGCGGGGGGGGCAGAGACCCAGTACTTC. Drawing the rest from reference TRBV19 and TRBJ2-5, the complete variable domain is DGGITQSPKYLFRKEGQNVTLSCEQNLNHDAMYWYRQDPGQGLRLIYYSQIVNDFQKGDIAEGYSVSREKKESFPLTVTSAQKNPTAFYLCASSSLAGGAETQYFGPGTRLLVL.

The chain uses TRBV21-1 and TRBJ1-5. TRBV21-1 is noted as a pseudogene. CDR3 size: 19 residues. CDR3 coding DNA: TGTGCCAGCAGCAAAGAAAAGGCAGACGTGCGGGAAAGCAATCAGCCCCAGCATTTT. It yields the protein CASSKEKADVRESNQPQHF.

This chain joins TRBV5-1 and TRBJ2-2; 10 nucleotides match TRBD1. Germline CDR1 and CDR2: SGHRS and YFSETQ. Losses at the gene ends were 10 bases for V and 4 bases for J; bases not matched to a gene: 4. CDR3 length: 13 residues. The CDR3 loop is CAWTGGRTGELFF. In DNA form, the CDR3 reads TGCGCCTGGACAGGGGGTCGCACCGGGGAGCTGTTTTTT.

This clone was seen only a few times. This sequence joins TRBV25-1 and TRBJ1-2; maybe TRBD1 (5 bases). Trimming removed 4 bases at V and 4 bases at J, with 10 bases between. Germline V gene data show CDR1 as MGHDK and CDR2 as SYGVNS. The CDR3 covers 13 residues. The CDR3 reads CASSGGGFYGYTF. The CDR3 DNA is TGTGCCAGCAGTGGTGGGGGGTTCTATGGCTACACCTTC.

The chain combines TRBV15 with TRBJ2-1; 9 bases agree with TRBD2. Losses at the gene ends were 1 base for V and 3 bases for J; bases not matched to a gene: 1. The CDR3 spans 15 residues. CDR1 is LNHNV, CDR2 YYDKDF, per germline (reference sequence). CDR3 nucleotide sequence: TGTGCCACCAGCAGAGGACTAGCGGACTACAATGAGCAGTTCTTC. It encodes CATSRGLADYNEQFF.